This paragraph reports one T cell receptor (beta chain). No antigen is known for it. Per-base quality was not reported, and no clone a single base away is much larger than it. The immunoSEQ Assay, which uses bias-controlled multiplex PCR amplification of genomic DNA, was used to profile TCRbeta CDR3 regions. The authors processed their data as follows. The absolute abundance of each unique TCRbeta CDR3 region was quantified after sequences were collapsed and filtered. Two models were used to test differential abundance: a binomial model (Fisher-equivalent) and a beta-binomial model that adds time-dependent variance fitted from healthy donors. Any clone with fewer than 5 combined templates was excluded, and a clone was called differentially abundant if its Benjamini-Hochberg FDR was below 0.01. In the beta-binomial model, variance was expressed as a function of the total template count across the two samples, in the form v = (b*log(k)+a)^2. TCRdb retrieved this table from immuneACCESS and kept in-frame rearrangements only. Not all clones are present; in checked studies, unresolved V genes account for under half, and no reason is known for the remainder. V, J and clone size are taken as reported in that table, and D and trimming were inferred from the DNA itself. This sample holds under 150,000 clones; less than 90% were observed only once. The ten largest clones capture roughly 7.9% of the sample.

During the collection period, no infections or other immune events were recorded for the healthy donors. Blood repertoires from healthy donors were used as a training cohort for calibrating time-dependent variance in a beta-binomial model of differential abundance of T-cell clones. The training cohort comprised roughly ten healthy donors, 3 female and 7 male. On average the donors were around 45 years old, and their ages spanned roughly 29 to 64 years. Whole blood was collected from each healthy donor at three time points spaced about 14 days apart and obtained from a commercial supplier. Genomic DNA was extracted from unsorted whole blood for immunosequencing. Reading the germline V gene (reference sequence) gives CDR1 WNHNN and CDR2 SYGVQD. Clipping removes 10 bases from V and 6 bases from J, with 4 as the unmatched junction base count. The CDR3 has 11 amino acids, counting the end cysteine and phenylalanine. Of the read, only the CDR3 DNA is kept; its 33 bases are in frame from base 1.

The sample originates from a study of identifying expanded T cells in peripheral blood (dated by TCRdb to between 2018 and 2021). About the study as a whole: Four technical replicates, made by sequencing separate aliquots from the same pool of genomic DNA, were compared pairwise. The research as a whole found: Both the number of clones called differentially abundant and the false-positive rate were significantly reduced by the beta-binomial model across all healthy-donor time intervals. Across all healthy donors, variance in clone template counts between approximately 2-week samples was found to increase significantly with total template count. Between technical replicates the binomial model flagged roughly 1.1 differentially abundant clones, whereas over about two weeks the binomial model flagged about 16.4 and over approximately four weeks 19 to 20. It was expected by the authors that biological variance in healthy repertoires might increase further over much longer intervals, such as months to years.

This receptor chain uses TRBV10-1 and TRBJ2-7; 9 middle bases align to TRBD1. The origin of this receptor is a person aged 18 to 70 in good health. The sequencing sample was made of blood. The CDR3 in this case is CATGQGGEQYF. In nucleotide form, the sequence is TGCGCCACGGGACAGGGAGGCGAGCAGTACTTC.